The 8 T cell receptor beta chains below come from one sample, sequenced in a study of cytomegalovirus exposure and HLA in healthy donors (dated by TCRdb to 2017 to 2019). Library generation was performed with the immunoSEQ multiplex PCR assay. For the multiplex PCR, a mixture combining 60 forward primers for TCR Vbeta segments and 13 reverse primers for TCR Jbeta segments was used. Not all clones reach the TCRdb copy of this immuneACCESS table, which keeps in-frame sequences only. Checked studies attribute under half of the gap to unresolved V genes and leave the rest unexplained. For this sample the table gives 80,000 to 100,000 clones, of which about 81% were detected only once. About 1.5% of the sample is held by the ten biggest clonotypes. The sample taken for sequencing was PBMCs. The receptors come from a man aged 35 to 55 in good health and CMV-seronegative.

Here the CDR3 reads CASSEKFWPIELFF. CDR3 in DNA: TGTGCCAGCAGTGAAAAATTCTGGCCAATTGAACTGTTTTTT. The J gene is TRBJ1-4, the V gene TRBV6-1; D not resolved. V was pared by 2 bases and J by 12 bases, with 16 bases between. Germline V gene data show CDR1 as MNHNS and CDR2 as SASEGT. CDR3 length: 14 residues.

The V call is TRBV4-2, the J call TRBJ2-7; a weak D match, TRBD1 (5 bases). The CDR3 runs to 15 residues. The germline CDR1 and CDR2 sequences are LGHNA and YNFKEQ. The V end lost 1 base, the J end lost 5 bases, and 15 bases lay between the germline ends. The CDR3, as DNA: TGTGCCAGCAGCCAAGTAGCAGGGCCGCTCCACGAGCAGTACTTC. This sequence encodes CASSQVAGPLHEQYF.

This clone has only a few counts. The chain links TRBV7-3 to TRBJ2-2, with D possibly being TRBD1 (6 bases). This CDR3 comprises 14 residues. Germline V gene sequence: CDR1 SGHTA, CDR2 FQGTGA. Trimming left V 4 bases short and J 4 bases short, with 10 bases between. The CDR3 is CASSSNRVTGELFF. The CDR3 DNA follows: TGTGCCAGCAGCTCCAACAGGGTCACCGGGGAGCTGTTTTTT.

The chain is built from TRBV18 and TRBJ2-2; possibly TRBD1 for D (6 bases). The CDR3 runs 14 residues. V dropped 4 bases and J dropped 2 bases, with 8 bases sitting between them. The germline V gene has CDR1 KGHSH and CDR2 LQKENI. In DNA, the CDR3 is TGTGCCAGCTCACAAGGGGGAAACACCGGGGAGCTGTTTTTT. Residues: CASSQGGNTGELFF. Variable domain in full (rest from reference TRBV18 and TRBJ2-2): NAGVMQNPRHLVRRRGQEARLRCSPMKGHSHVYWYRQLPEEGLKFMVYLQKENIIDESGMPKERFSAEFPKEGPSILRIQQVVRGDSAAYFCASSQGGNTGELFFGEGSRLTVL.

This chain connects TRBV4-3 to TRBJ2-5, with TRBD2 identical over 7 bases. The CDR3 consists of 16 residues. Germline lookup yields CDR1 LGHNA and CDR2 YSLEER. The ends lost 0 bases at V and 1 base at J; junction bases unmatched: 5. The CDR3 reads CASSQEASGVQETQYF. The CDR3 DNA is TGCGCCAGCAGCCAAGAAGCTAGCGGAGTCCAAGAGACCCAGTACTTC.

The chain couples TRBV23-1 to TRBJ1-1, with D tentatively TRBD1 (6 bases). TRBV23-1 is identified as an open reading frame with a role that is uncertain. The CDR3 is 15 residues long. V lost 2 bases to trimming and J lost 1 base, with 11 bases between them. The CDR3 sequence: CASSQPGTPNTEAFF. The CDR3 coding sequence is TGCGCCAGCAGTCAACCCGGGACACCGAACACTGAAGCTTTCTTT.

The genes are TRBV5-6 and TRBJ1-5, with a weak D call TRBD1 (6 bases). Trimming shortened V by 2 bases and J by 4 bases, and 7 bases separated the two germline ends. Germline-derived CDR1 and CDR2 are SGHDT and YYEEEE. This CDR3 has 13 residues. The CDR3 is CASSFGQNQPQHF. DNA of the CDR3: TGTGCCAGCAGCTTCGGACAGAATCAGCCCCAGCATTTT.

This chain connects TRBV7-2 to TRBJ2-3; the D is unclear. V shed 5 bases and J shed 0 bases, with 3 bases lying between them. The CDR3 is 12 amino acids. The germline gives CDR1 SGHTA, CDR2 FQGNSA. CDR3 sequence: CASSRSTDTQYF. Here the CDR3 DNA reads TGTGCCAGCAGCCGGAGCACAGATACGCAGTATTTT.